Described below is a single T cell receptor (beta chain) sequence and its context. Antigen unknown. Each CDR3 protein is one row after TCRdb ran MiXCR on the reads. The sample lists fewer than 850,000 distinct CDR3 sequences, almost 30% occurring once. This sample is drawn from a study of T cell repertoires in cytomegalovirus infection. Study overall: Based on public TCR beta signatures, there were indications of CMV infection and of a matching HLA type.

Regarding the study as a whole: Accumulated public TCR beta family frequency recognized individuals carrying CMV together with the relevant HLA. CMV-specific HLA-C-restricted TCR beta clonotypes dominated the ex vivo response.

This clonotype was sampled from a human donor in good health (CMV status not recorded). Some clones in this sample may be carry-over from other donors' samples. The input for sequencing was cultured CD8+ T cells from PBMCs, taken from culture after CMV antigen stimulation.

The CDR3 sequence is CSATSRTSGEGHSDEQYV. CDR3 sequence (DNA): TGCAGTGCTACCAGCCGGACTAGCGGGGAAGGTCACTCGGACGAGCAGTACGTC. The gene calls are TRBV20-1 and TRBJ2-7; 12 bases agree with TRBD2. The CDR3 length is 18 residues. Trimming at V came to 4 bases and at J to 5 bases, leaving 18 bases not matched to a gene. Per the germline V gene, CDR1 is DFQATT and CDR2 is SNEGSKA (reference sequence).